This TCR beta chain was identified during a study of T cell responses to AZD1222 COVID-19 vaccine. Concerning this clone itself: What it recognizes is unknown.

Pooled samples include second doses given at about 4 or 12 weeks. Study-level points and caveats: Spike-wide coverage was observed for vaccine-associated CD4 TCRs, with dominant responses at 160-218 and 743-854.

Method: immunoSEQ multiplex PCR; TCRdb's copy keeps in-frame clones and lacks some. The sample consists of 200,000 or so clones, 93% of them appearing once. CDR3 size: 12 residues. Trimming removed 0 bases at V and 5 bases at J, with 3 bases between. Germline V CDR1 and CDR2: SGDLS, YYNGEE. The chain uses TRBV9 and TRBJ1-3, with D unresolved. This clonotype was sampled from an adult who received the AZD1222 COVID-19 vaccine. The sample was peripheral blood, taken 28 days after the second AZD1222 dose. CDR3 bases: TGTGCCAGCAGCGTAGTACGAAACACCATATATTTT. Protein product: CASSVVRNTIYF.